Listed below are T cell receptor beta chains from one sample, sequenced in a study. TCRdb used MiXCR to reprocess the 5' RACE reads, holding one entry per CDR3 protein. The data contain under 65,000 distinct CDR3 sequences, 25% to 30% of them singletons. The sequencing input was tumor-infiltrating memory CD4+ T cells sorted from the breast tumor. Receptor source: a female donor with breast cancer. Both conserved end residues are part of each CDR3. The D gene is left open where the match is weak. Size values are once, few and many counts, or a class for expanded clones, and some rows have none.

CDR3 length	D gene	clone size	V gene	J gene	CDR3 DNA	CDR3 protein
15	TRBD2	many	TRBV7-2	TRBJ2-1	TGTGCCAGCAGCTCTAGCGGGAGGTCCTACAATGAGCAGTTCTTC	CASSSSGRSYNEQFF
14	TRBD1	.	TRBV5-1	TRBJ1-4	TGCGCCAGCAGCTTTCAGGACAGGGAAGGAAAACTGTTTTTT	CASSFQDREGKLFF
13	.	.	TRBV5-1	TRBJ1-1	TGCACCAGCAGAACTTCGATGAACACTGAAGCTTTCTTT	CTSRTSMNTEAFF
16	TRBD1	.	TRBV10-3	TRBJ2-2	TGTGCCATCACCGATTGGGGACAGGGTGACACCGGGGGGCTGTTTTTT	CAITDWGQGDTGGLFF
14	.	.	TRBV5-1	TRBJ2-5	TGCGCCAGCAGTCGGGGAAGGGGACAAGAGACCCAGTACTTC	CASSRGRGQETQYF
12	TRBD1	.	TRBV9	TRBJ1-5	TGTGCCAGCAGCGCCCCAGGGGGGCCCCAGCATTTT	CASSAPGGPQHF
16	.	.	TRBV7-6	TRBJ2-2	TGTGCCAGCAGCTTAGAGGCTATTTCGAACACCGGGGAGCTGTTTTTT	CASSLEAISNTGELFF
13	.	.	TRBV2	TRBJ1-5	TGTGCCAGCGGACGGTTTAAAAATCAGCCCCAGCATTTT	CASGRFKNQPQHF
13	.	.	TRBV2	TRBJ1-5	TGTGCCAGCAGTACACAGGGTACCCAGCCCCAGCATTTT	CASSTQGTQPQHF
15	.	.	TRBV7-2	TRBJ2-3	TGTGCCAGCAGCTTAACCGGCCTACGGGGAGATACGCAGTATTTT	CASSLTGLRGDTQYF
13	.	.	TRBV5-1	TRBJ2-7	TGCGCCAGCAGCGTGACTCGGGACCACGAGCAGTACTTC	CASSVTRDHEQYF
14	.	few	TRBV20-1	TRBJ2-3	TGCAGTGTTTCGAATGTGGGCCCGACAGATACGCAGTATTTT	CSVSNVGPTDTQYF
15	.	few	TRBV9	TRBJ1-1	TGTGCCAGCAGCGTCCTTGGGGACACGGGCACTGAAGCTTTCTTT	CASSVLGDTGTEAFF
17	.	few	TRBV7-2	TRBJ1-2	TGTGCCAGCAGCTTAGCGCGGGGGAGGGGGTTGAGCTATGGCTACACCTTC	CASSLARGRGLSYGYTF
15	TRBD2	.	TRBV29-1	TRBJ2-3	TGCAGCGCAGCCCCGGGACTAGCGGGAGGAGGGACGCAGTATTTT	CSAAPGLAGGGTQYF
16	TRBD2	few	TRBV9	TRBJ2-1	TGTGCCAGCAGCCGAAGAGGCGGGGGTTCCTACAATGAGCAGTTCTTC	CASSRRGGGSYNEQFF
12	.	.	TRBV12-3/TRBV12-4	TRBJ2-7	TGCGCCAGCAGTGAGATGGCGGGTGAGCAGTACTTC	CASSEMAGEQYF
15	TRBD1	few	TRBV5-6	TRBJ1-4	TGTGCCAGCAGCTCAGGACAGGGGAGGCGAGAAAAACTGTTTTTT	CASSSGQGRREKLFF
13	.	few	TRBV7-3	TRBJ2-1	TGTGCCAGCAGCTTACAGGCGGGCAATGAGCAGTTCTTC	CASSLQAGNEQFF
15	.	.	TRBV5-1	TRBJ2-7	TGCGCCAGCAGCTTGGGGCAGGGCCGTTTCAGCGAGCAGTACTTC	CASSLGQGRFSEQYF
16	.	.	TRBV5-1	TRBJ2-1	TGCGCCAGCAGCTTGAGTGGGGGGAGCTCCTACAATGAGCAGTTCTTC	CASSLSGGSSYNEQFF
14	.	few	TRBV12-3/TRBV12-4	TRBJ1-2	TGTGCCAGCAGTTTAAGGTCGGAGGTGAGGGGCTACACCTTC	CASSLRSEVRGYTF
16	TRBD2	.	TRBV4-2	TRBJ2-5	TGTGCTAGCAGCCAAGAAGCGGGAACGTACCAAGAGACCCAGTACTTC	CASSQEAGTYQETQYF
13	TRBD1	.	TRBV29-1	TRBJ2-7	TGCAGCGGCACCGGGACAGGGACCTACGAGCAGTACTTC	CSGTGTGTYEQYF
14	.	.	TRBV3-1	TRBJ1-6	TGTGCCAGCAGCCAAGGTCGCGGCAATTCACCCCTCCACTTT	CASSQGRGNSPLHF
14	.	.	TRBV6-1	TRBJ2-5	TGTGCCAGCAGTGAAGTAACAGGACGTGAGACCCAGTACTTC	CASSEVTGRETQYF
14	.	.	TRBV30	TRBJ2-7	TGTGCCTGGAATCCACGGCACCCCGCCTACGAGCAGTACTTC	CAWNPRHPAYEQYF
17	.	many	TRBV6-6	TRBJ2-2	TGTGCCAGCAGTTACTCCAGTGGGGGCAGGGGCACCGGGGAGCTGTTTTTT	CASSYSSGGRGTGELFF
14	.	many	TRBV7-3	TRBJ2-2	TGTGCCAGCAGCTTAATGGGTAACACCGGGGAGCTGTTTTTT	CASSLMGNTGELFF
13	.	.	TRBV6-5	TRBJ1-1	TGTGCCAGCACCAAGGAGGGTTCTGGTGAAGCTTTCTTT	CASTKEGSGEAFF
14	.	.	TRBV24-1	TRBJ1-5	TGTGCCACCAGTGGTGACAGCTGGAATCAGCCCCAGCATTTT	CATSGDSWNQPQHF
16	TRBD1	few	TRBV6-2/TRBV6-3	TRBJ2-1	TGTGCCAGCAGATCTACAGGGGGCTCCTCCTACAATGAGCAGTTCTTC	CASRSTGGSSYNEQFF
11	.	.	TRBV5-5	TRBJ2-5	TGTGCCAGCAGCTCCTCAGAGACCCAGTACTTC	CASSSSETQYF
15	.	.	TRBV24-1	TRBJ2-5	TGTGCCACCAGTGATTGGGGGGCGTCGGAAGAGACCCAGTACTTC	CATSDWGASEETQYF
11	.	few	TRBV24-1	TRBJ1-1	TGTGCCACCTCCCACAACACTGAAGCTTTCTTT	CATSHNTEAFF
17	.	.	TRBV5-1	TRBJ2-7	TGCGCCAGCAGCTTTGGCCAGGGCCCACTCACGACCTACGAGCAGTACTTC	CASSFGQGPLTTYEQYF
14	.	.	TRBV27	TRBJ1-5	TGTGCCAGCAGGGGACACGGCAGCAATCAGCCCCAGCAGTTT	CASRGHGSNQPQQF
14	TRBD1	.	TRBV28	TRBJ1-6	TGTGCCAGCAGCCCCGAGGGACAGGGAAGAACCCTCCACTTT	CASSPEGQGRTLHF
11	.	few	TRBV5-4	TRBJ1-1	TGTGCCAGCACAAAGAACACTGAAGCTTTCTTT	CASTKNTEAFF
13	.	few	TRBV18	TRBJ1-5	TGTGCCAGCTCACCGGGGCGGAATCAGCCCCAGCATTTT	CASSPGRNQPQHF
13	TRBD1	few	TRBV24-1	TRBJ1-2	TGTGCCACCAGTGAAACAGGGGAGCCTGGCTACACCTTC	CATSETGEPGYTF
12	.	few	TRBV7-6	TRBJ2-2	TGTGCCAGCAGCCCCAGTGTCGGGGAGCTGTTTTTT	CASSPSVGELFF
16	TRBD2	.	TRBV18	TRBJ2-1	TGTGCCAGCTCACCATATGCTAGCGGGACTTACAATGAGCAGTTCTTC	CASSPYASGTYNEQFF
14	TRBD2	many	TRBV20-1	TRBJ2-7	TGCAGTGCTAGGATCGTAGCGGGAGGTTACGAGCAGTACTTC	CSARIVAGGYEQYF
19	TRBD1	few	TRBV6-2/TRBV6-3	TRBJ2-2	TGTGCCAGCAGTTACTCGATCGGCAAAGGGGGCTACGACGCCGGGGAGCTGTTTTTT	CASSYSIGKGGYDAGELFF
13	.	many	TRBV6-5	TRBJ2-1	TGTGCCAGCAGTTTTTTCGGGCGGGGAGAGCAGTTCTTC	CASSFFGRGEQFF
15	.	.	TRBV20-1	TRBJ2-1	TGCAGTGCTAGCACTCCAGCTAGCACCCACAATGAGCAGTTCTTC	CSASTPASTHNEQFF
15	.	.	TRBV28	TRBJ1-5	TGTGCCAGCAGGGCGTCCGTGGGGGGGTATCAGCCCCAGCATTTT	CASRASVGGYQPQHF
14	TRBD2	.	TRBV20-1	TRBJ2-7	TGCAGTGCCCTGGATACTAGCGGGAGTCGCGAGCAGTACTTC	CSALDTSGSREQYF
13	.	.	TRBV9	TRBJ2-1	TGTGCCAGCAGCGTTCGAGTTGACAATGAGCAGTTCTTC	CASSVRVDNEQFF
13	.	many	TRBV7-2	TRBJ2-5	TGTGCCAGCAGCTTAAGGGTCGGGGAGACCCAGTACTTC	CASSLRVGETQYF
16	.	.	TRBV4-2	TRBJ2-2	TGTGCCAGCAGCCAAGGGGGAATCGGGGAGGCCGGGGAGCTGTTTTTT	CASSQGGIGEAGELFF
15	.	few	TRBV6-9	TRBJ1-3	TGTGCCAGCAGCCCGCCGGCTGGAACTGGAAACACCATATATTTT	CASSPPAGTGNTIYF
13	.	.	TRBV6-1	TRBJ1-4	TGTGCCAGCACTCAACAGAGTAATGAAAAACTGTTTTTT	CASTQQSNEKLFF
14	TRBD1	.	TRBV3-1	TRBJ1-3	TGTGCCAGCAGCCCCAGACAGGGGCTGTACACCATATATTTT	CASSPRQGLYTIYF
13	TRBD2	.	TRBV7-2	TRBJ2-3	TGTGCCAGCAGCTTAGGTGGGGAGGGTACGCAGTATTTT	CASSLGGEGTQYF
17	.	.	TRBV6-6	TRBJ1-4	TGTGCCAGCACCCCGGGCAGGCGAATGTCAACTAATGAAAAACTGTCTTTT	CASTPGRRMSTNEKLSF
13	.	few	TRBV24-1	TRBJ2-7	TGTGCCACCAGTGGCCCGGAGACCTACGAGCAGTACTTC	CATSGPETYEQYF
15	TRBD1	.	TRBV5-1	TRBJ2-4	TGCGCCAGCAGCTTGGCGGGACAGGCCAAAAACATTCAGTACTTC	CASSLAGQAKNIQYF